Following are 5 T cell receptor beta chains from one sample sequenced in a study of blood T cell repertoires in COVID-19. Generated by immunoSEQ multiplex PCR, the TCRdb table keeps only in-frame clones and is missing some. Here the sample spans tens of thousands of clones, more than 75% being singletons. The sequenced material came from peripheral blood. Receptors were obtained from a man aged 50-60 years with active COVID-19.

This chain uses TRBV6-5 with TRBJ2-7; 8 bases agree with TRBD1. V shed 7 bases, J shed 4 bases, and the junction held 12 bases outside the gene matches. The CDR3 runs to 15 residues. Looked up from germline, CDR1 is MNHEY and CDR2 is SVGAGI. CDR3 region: CASTLSDRGAYEQYF. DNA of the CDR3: TGTGCCAGCACCCTATCTGACAGGGGAGCGTACGAGCAGTACTTC.

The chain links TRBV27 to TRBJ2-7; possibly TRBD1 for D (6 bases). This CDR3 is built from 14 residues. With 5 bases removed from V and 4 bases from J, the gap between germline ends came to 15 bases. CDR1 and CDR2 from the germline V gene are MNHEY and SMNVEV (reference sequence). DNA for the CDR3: TGTGCCAGCAGTAGGCGACAGGCGCTATACGAGCAGTACTTC. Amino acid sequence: CASSRRQALYEQYF.

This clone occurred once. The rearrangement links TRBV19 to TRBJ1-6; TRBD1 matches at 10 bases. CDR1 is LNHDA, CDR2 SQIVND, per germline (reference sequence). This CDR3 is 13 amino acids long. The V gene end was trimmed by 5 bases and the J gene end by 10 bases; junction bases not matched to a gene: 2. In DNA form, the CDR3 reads TGTGCCAGTAGTTGGACAGGGGGATCACCCCTCCACTTT. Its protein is CASSWTGGSPLHF. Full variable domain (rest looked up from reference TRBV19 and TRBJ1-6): DGGITQSPKYLFRKEGQNVTLSCEQNLNHDAMYWYRQDPGQGLRLIYYSQIVNDFQKGDIAEGYSVSREKKESFPLTVTSAQKNPTAFYLCASSWTGGSPLHFGNGTRLTVT.

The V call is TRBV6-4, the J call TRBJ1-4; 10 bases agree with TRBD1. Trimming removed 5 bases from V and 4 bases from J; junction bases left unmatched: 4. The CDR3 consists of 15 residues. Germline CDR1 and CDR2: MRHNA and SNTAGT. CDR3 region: CASSRQGAVNEKLFF. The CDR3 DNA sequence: TGTGCCAGCAGTCGACAGGGGGCGGTTAATGAAAAACTGTTTTTT.

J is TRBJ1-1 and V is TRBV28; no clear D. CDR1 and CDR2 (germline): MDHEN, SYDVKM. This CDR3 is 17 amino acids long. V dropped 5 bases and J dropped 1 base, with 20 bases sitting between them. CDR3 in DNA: TGTGCCAGCAGTCATGGGCCCGACACCACATCGAACACTGAAGCTTTCTTT. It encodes CASSHGPDTTSNTEAFF. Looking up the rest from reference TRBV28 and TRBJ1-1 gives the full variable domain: DVKVTQSSRYLVKRTGEKVFLECVQDMDHENMFWYRQDPGLGLRLIYFSYDVKMKEKGDIPEGYSVSREKKERFSLILESASTNQTSMYLCASSHGPDTTSNTEAFFGQGTRLTVV.